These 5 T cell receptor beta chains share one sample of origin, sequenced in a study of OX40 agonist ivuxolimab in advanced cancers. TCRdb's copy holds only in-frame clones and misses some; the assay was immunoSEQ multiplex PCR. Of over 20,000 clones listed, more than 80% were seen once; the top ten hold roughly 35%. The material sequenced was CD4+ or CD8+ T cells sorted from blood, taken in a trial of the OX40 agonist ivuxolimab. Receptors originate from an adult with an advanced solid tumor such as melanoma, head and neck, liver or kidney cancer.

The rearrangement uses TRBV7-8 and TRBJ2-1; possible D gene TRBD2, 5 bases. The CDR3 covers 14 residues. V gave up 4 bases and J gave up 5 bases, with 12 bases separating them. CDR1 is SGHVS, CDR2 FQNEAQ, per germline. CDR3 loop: CASSSAGLNNEQFF. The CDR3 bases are TGTGCCAGCAGCTCCGCCGGACTCAACAATGAGCAGTTCTTC.

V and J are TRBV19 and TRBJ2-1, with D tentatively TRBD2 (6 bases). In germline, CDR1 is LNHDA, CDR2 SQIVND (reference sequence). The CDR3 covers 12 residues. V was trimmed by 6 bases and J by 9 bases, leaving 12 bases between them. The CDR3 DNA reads TGTGCCAGTAGAACGGGAGTTGGTGAGCAGTTCTTC. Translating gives CASRTGVGEQFF. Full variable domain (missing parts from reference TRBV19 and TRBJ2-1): DGGITQSPKYLFRKEGQNVTLSCEQNLNHDAMYWYRQDPGQGLRLIYYSQIVNDFQKGDIAEGYSVSREKKESFPLTVTSAQKNPTAFYLCASRTGVGEQFFGPGTRLTVL.

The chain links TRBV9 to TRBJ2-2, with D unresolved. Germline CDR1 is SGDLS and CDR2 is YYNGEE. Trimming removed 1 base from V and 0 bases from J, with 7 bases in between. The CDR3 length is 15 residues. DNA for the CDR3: TGTGCCAGCAGCGTAAGCGACGCGAACACCGGGGAGCTGTTTTTT. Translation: CASSVSDANTGELFF.

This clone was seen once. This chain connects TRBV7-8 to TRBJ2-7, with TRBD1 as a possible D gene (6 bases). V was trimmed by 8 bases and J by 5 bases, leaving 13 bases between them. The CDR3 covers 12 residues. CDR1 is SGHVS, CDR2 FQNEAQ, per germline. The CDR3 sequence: CASQGTSDEQYF. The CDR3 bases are TGTGCCAGCCAGGGGACCTCTGACGAGCAGTACTTC.

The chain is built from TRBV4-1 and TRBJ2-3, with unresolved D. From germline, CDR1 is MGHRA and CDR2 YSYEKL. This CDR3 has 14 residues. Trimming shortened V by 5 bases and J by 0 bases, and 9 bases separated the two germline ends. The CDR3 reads CASSYEPSTDTQYF. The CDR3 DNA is TGCGCCAGCAGCTATGAGCCGAGCACAGATACGCAGTATTTT.